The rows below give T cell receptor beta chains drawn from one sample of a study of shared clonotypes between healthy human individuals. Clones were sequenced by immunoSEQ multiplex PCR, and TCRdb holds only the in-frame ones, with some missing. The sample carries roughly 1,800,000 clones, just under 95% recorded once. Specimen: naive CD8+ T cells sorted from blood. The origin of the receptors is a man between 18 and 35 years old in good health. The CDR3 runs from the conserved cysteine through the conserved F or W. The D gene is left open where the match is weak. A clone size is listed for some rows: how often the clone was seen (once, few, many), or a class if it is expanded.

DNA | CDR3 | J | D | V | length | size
TGTGCCAGCAGCTTAGGGGTCTCGACCCAAGAGACCCAGTACTTC | CASSLGVSTQETQYF | TRBJ2-5 | NA | TRBV11-2 | 15 | NA
TGTGCCAGCAGCTTAGTGACTTCGGGGGAAGCTAACTATGGCTACACCTTC | CASSLVTSGEANYGYTF | TRBJ1-2 | NA | TRBV13 | 17 | NA
TGTGCCAGCAGTGAAGGTTCAGGGGGCTCCTACGAGCAGTACTTC | CASSEGSGGSYEQYF | TRBJ2-7 | TRBD1 | TRBV6-1 | 15 | NA
TGTGCCAGCAGTGAACTATACACTGAGCAGTTCTTC | CASSELYTEQFF | TRBJ2-1 | NA | TRBV2 | 12 | once
TGTGCCAGCAGCTTAGGAAGCTCTGGGGCCAACGTCCTGACTTTC | CASSLGSSGANVLTF | TRBJ2-6 | NA | TRBV11-2 | 15 | NA
TGTGCCAGCAGCTTGGGCGATAGCGGGTCTGTGCAGTTCTTC | CASSLGDSGSVQFF | TRBJ2-1 | TRBD2 | TRBV5-4 | 14 | NA
TGCGCCAGCAGCCACTTGGGACAGGGGGCTGAGGAGCAGTACTTC | CASSHLGQGAEEQYF | TRBJ2-7 | TRBD1 | TRBV4-1 | 15 | NA
TGTGCCAGCAGCTTGGGACAGGGGATCTCCTACGAGCAGTACTTC | CASSLGQGISYEQYF | TRBJ2-7 | TRBD1 | TRBV7-9 | 15 | NA
TGTGCCTGGGAGATGGGCCTCACTGGGCGCGGCTACACCTTC | CAWEMGLTGRGYTF | TRBJ1-2 | NA | TRBV30 | 14 | NA
TGTGCCAGCACTTACCGGGCAGAACACGCTGAAGCTTTCTTT | CASTYRAEHAEAFF | TRBJ1-1 | NA | TRBV6-5 | 14 | NA
TGTGCCAGCAGCTTAGAGGCAGGGGAGGTTAGTGGCTACACCTTC | CASSLEAGEVSGYTF | TRBJ1-2 | NA | TRBV7-6 | 15 | NA
TGTGCCAGCAGTTACATCACAGGCTATGGCTGCACCTTC | CASSYITGYGCTF | TRBJ1-2 | NA | TRBV6-5 | 13 | NA
TGCGCCAGCAGCCACCCGCGACAGGGGCCCTCCTATAATTCACCCCTCCACTTT | CASSHPRQGPSYNSPLHF | TRBJ1-6 | TRBD1 | TRBV4-1 | 18 | NA
TGTGCCAGCAGCCTGCGGGGGCTTCAAAAGGTAGGGAACACCGGGGAGCTGTTTTTT | CASSLRGLQKVGNTGELFF | TRBJ2-2 | NA | TRBV7-6 | 19 | NA
TGCGCCAGCAGAGTCCGGGACAGGGATATGGATACGCAGTATTTT | CASRVRDRDMDTQYF | TRBJ2-3 | TRBD1 | TRBV4-1 | 15 | NA
TGTGCCACCAGCAGAGATAGCGTAATAGCGGGAGGGCCCGAGACCCAGTACTTC | CATSRDSVIAGGPETQYF | TRBJ2-5 | TRBD2 | TRBV15 | 18 | NA
TGTGCCAGCAGTCCATTAGCCGATGAGCAGTTCTTC | CASSPLADEQFF | TRBJ2-1 | NA | TRBV7-2 | 12 | once
TGCGCCAGCAGCAAGAAATCCGGGACAGGGGTCTACGAGCAGTACTTC | CASSKKSGTGVYEQYF | TRBJ2-7 | TRBD1 | TRBV4-1 | 16 | NA
TGTGCCAGCCGAGCAGCGGTCGTCTCCTACGAGCAGTACTTC | CASRAAVVSYEQYF | TRBJ2-7 | NA | TRBV6-1 | 14 | NA
TGTGCCTGGAGTGTACTAGCGGGAGGGCCCGGGGAGCTGTTTTTT | CAWSVLAGGPGELFF | TRBJ2-2 | TRBD2 | TRBV30 | 15 | once
TGTGCCAGCAGCTTATTTATACAGGATGGAAACACCATATATTTT | CASSLFIQDGNTIYF | TRBJ1-3 | NA | TRBV7-9 | 15 | few
TGTGCCATCAGCGACCCACCGACAGATCCCTCCTACGAGCAGTACTTC | CAISDPPTDPSYEQYF | TRBJ2-7 | NA | TRBV10-3 | 16 | NA
TGTGCCTGGAGCTCAGGGATCTCCTATAATTCACCCCTCCACTTT | CAWSSGISYNSPLHF | TRBJ1-6 | NA | TRBV30 | 15 | NA
TGTGCCAGCAGCTTAGGGCAGACGGGGCGAGATACGCAGTATTTT | CASSLGQTGRDTQYF | TRBJ2-3 | NA | TRBV7-3 | 15 | NA
TGCGCCAGCAGCCAAGATTCGACAGGGGTAGTCACTGAAGCTTTCTTT | CASSQDSTGVVTEAFF | TRBJ1-1 | TRBD1 | TRBV4-3 | 16 | NA
TGCGCCAGCAGCCAAGATACGCGGGGGCAAAACATTCAGTACTTC | CASSQDTRGQNIQYF | TRBJ2-4 | NA | TRBV4-1 | 15 | NA
TGTGCCAGCAGTTCCGGGACTAACTACAATGAGCAGTTCTTC | CASSSGTNYNEQFF | TRBJ2-1 | TRBD2 | TRBV2 | 14 | once
TGTGCCAACCTACAGGGCACGTCTGGAAACACCATATATTTT | CANLQGTSGNTIYF | TRBJ1-3 | NA | TRBV14 | 14 | NA
TGTGCCAGCGGCTCAGGGGCAGGGTCACCCCTCCACTTT | CASGSGAGSPLHF | TRBJ1-6 | NA | TRBV6-5 | 13 | NA
TGTGCCAGCAGCTTGGCCGCGGGATCCTACGAGCAGTACTTC | CASSLAAGSYEQYF | TRBJ2-7 | NA | TRBV5-6 | 14 | NA
TGTGCCAGCAGTTTCGGCTACGAGCAGTACTTC | CASSFGYEQYF | TRBJ2-7 | NA | TRBV27 | 11 | few
TGTGCCAGCAGTCCACAGGGACTGGAGACCCAGTACTTC | CASSPQGLETQYF | TRBJ2-5 | NA | TRBV27 | 13 | NA
TGTGCCAGCAGTGAATTTGGGGGAGGGAACGAGCAGTACTTC | CASSEFGGGNEQYF | TRBJ2-7 | TRBD2 | TRBV25-1 | 14 | NA
TGTGCCAGCAGTAGGGACAGTAGCTCCTACAATGAGCAGTTCTTC | CASSRDSSSYNEQFF | TRBJ2-1 | TRBD1 | TRBV6-1 | 15 | NA
TGTGCCAGCAGTGAAGAGACAGGGTGGTCCGCTGGAAACACCATATATTTT | CASSEETGWSAGNTIYF | TRBJ1-3 | TRBD1 | TRBV6-1 | 17 | NA
TGTGCCAGCAGCTTAGCGTTCGCAGGGGAAAATGAGCAGTTCTTC | CASSLAFAGENEQFF | TRBJ2-1 | NA | TRBV7-9 | 15 | NA
TGTGCCACCGAGGGAACCTACTACGAGCAGTACTTC | CATEGTYYEQYF | TRBJ2-7 | NA | TRBV2 | 12 | NA
TGTGCCAGCAGAATTATGACTTGCCTCTATGGCTACACCTTC | CASRIMTCLYGYTF | TRBJ1-2 | NA | TRBV6-4 | 14 | NA
TGCGCCAGCAGTGAGACGAGGAGAGACACTGAAGCTTTCTTT | CASSETRRDTEAFF | TRBJ1-1 | NA | TRBV10-1 | 14 | once
TGCAGACCTACTAGCAGGAGAATGCACGAGCAGTACTTC | CRPTSRRMHEQYF | TRBJ2-7 | NA | TRBV29-1 | 13 | NA
TGTGCCAGCAGCTTAGGGGCGTCGAACACCGGGGAGCTGTTTTTT | CASSLGASNTGELFF | TRBJ2-2 | NA | TRBV7-3 | 15 | NA
TGTGCCAGTAGTTTCCATACTGCGCAGGAGTCGGGAAACACCATATATTTT | CASSFHTAQESGNTIYF | TRBJ1-3 | NA | TRBV19 | 17 | NA
TGTGCCACCAGCAGAGAGGACGGGTCCAACTATGGCTACACCTTC | CATSREDGSNYGYTF | TRBJ1-2 | NA | TRBV15 | 15 | NA
TGCGCCAGCAAATCCGGGACAGACTTCAATGAGCAGTTCTTC | CASKSGTDFNEQFF | TRBJ2-1 | TRBD1 | TRBV10-2 | 14 | NA
TGTGCCAGCAGCTCCGACCCTCGTTATGGCTACACCTTC | CASSSDPRYGYTF | TRBJ1-2 | NA | TRBV7-3 | 13 | NA
TGTGCCTGGAGAATAGCGGGGACAGGGGGATACGAGCAGTACTTC | CAWRIAGTGGYEQYF | TRBJ2-7 | TRBD1 | TRBV30 | 15 | NA
TGTGCCAGCAAAGTTTATCCCGGGGGGGCGAGGCATCAGCCCCAGCATTTT | CASKVYPGGARHQPQHF | TRBJ1-5 | NA | TRBV19 | 17 | NA